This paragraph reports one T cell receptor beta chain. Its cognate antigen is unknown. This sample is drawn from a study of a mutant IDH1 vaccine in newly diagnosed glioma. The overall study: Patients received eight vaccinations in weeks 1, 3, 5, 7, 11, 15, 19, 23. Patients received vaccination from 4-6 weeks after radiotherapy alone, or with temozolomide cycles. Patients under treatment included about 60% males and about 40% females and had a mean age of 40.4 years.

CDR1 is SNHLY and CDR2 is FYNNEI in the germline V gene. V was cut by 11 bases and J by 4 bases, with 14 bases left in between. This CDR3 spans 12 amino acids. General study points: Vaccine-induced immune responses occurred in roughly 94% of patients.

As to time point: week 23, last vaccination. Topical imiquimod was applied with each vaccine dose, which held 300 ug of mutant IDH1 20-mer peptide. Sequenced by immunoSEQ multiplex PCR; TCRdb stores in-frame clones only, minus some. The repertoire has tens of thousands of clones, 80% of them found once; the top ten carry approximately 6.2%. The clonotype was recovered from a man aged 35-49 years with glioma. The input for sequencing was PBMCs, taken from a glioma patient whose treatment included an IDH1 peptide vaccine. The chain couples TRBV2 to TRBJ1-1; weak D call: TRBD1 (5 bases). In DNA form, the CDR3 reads TGTGCCGGTCGGGGGGTTGGCACTGAAGCTTTCTTT. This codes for CAGRGVGTEAFF.